This TCR beta chain was sequenced during a study of blood T cell repertoires in COVID-19. The overall study: The United States, Italy and Spain were the sources of the acute and convalescent COVID-19 samples. T cells, B-cell-depleted T cells, or PBMCs supplied cDNA or gDNA.

CDR1 and CDR2 from the germline V gene are MNHNY and SVGAGI (reference sequence). V lost 6 bases and J lost 7; bases outside the gene matches: 3. The CDR3 is made up of 14 amino acids. In the authors' methods: Reference gene primer amplification in the assay estimated nucleated cell counts. Here immunoSEQ multiplex PCR was the method, and the copy in TCRdb shows in-frame clones only, minus some. V and J calls and clone size are as listed in that table; D and trimming were resolved from the DNA. The sample carries about 100,000 clones, about 80% recorded once. This chain links TRBV6-6 with TRBJ1-4, with TRBD1 identical over 12 bases. The sequence was collected from a man aged 65 to 79 with acute or convalescent COVID-19. The sequenced sample consisted of peripheral blood. The CDR3 bases are TGTGCCAGCAGAAGGGGACAGGGGGCTGAAAAACTGTTTTTT. It translates to CASRRGQGAEKLFF.